One and the same sample provided the 25 T cell receptor beta chains below, sequenced in a study of T cells in Graves' hyperthyroidism and ophthalmopathy. Regions amplified from RNA transcripts were the TCR beta CDR3 regions. During a first-round RT-PCR of the TCR CDR3, the HTBI primer set was used. TCRdb reprocessed the multiplex PCR reads via MiXCR and lists one record per CDR3 protein. The sample consists of about 760,000 distinct CDR3 sequences, 35% of them appearing once. The sample taken for sequencing was blood. The receptors come from a woman aged 40 to 50 with Graves' hyperthyroidism.

This clonotype was detected ten times or more. The V call is TRBV20-1, the J call TRBJ1-6; possibly TRBD1 for D (5 bases). Germline V gene sequence: CDR1 DFQATT, CDR2 SNEGSKA (reference sequence). The length of the CDR3 is 14 residues. V lost 6 bases, J lost 7 bases, and 16 bases lay in between. In nucleotides, the CDR3 is TGCAGTGCCGAGACCCGACAGAAGAATTCACCCCTCCACTTT. It is translated as CSAETRQKNSPLHF.

This clonotype was recorded many times. This chain uses TRBV14 with TRBJ2-5; tentatively, D is TRBD1 (5 bases). The CDR3 has 16 amino acids. V was trimmed by 1 base and J by 5 bases, leaving 17 bases between them. Germline loops: CDR1 SGHDN, CDR2 FVKESK. This chain's CDR3 is CASSQGESGAGETQYF. CDR3 DNA: TGTGCCAGCAGCCAAGGCGAATCTGGGGCCGGGGAGACCCAGTACTTC.

The CDR3 reads CASSYSLGGLNQETQYF. The CDR3 bases are TGTGCCAGCAGTTACTCGCTTGGGGGCCTCAATCAAGAGACCCAGTACTTC. J is TRBJ2-5 and V is TRBV6-5, with D perhaps TRBD1 (6 bases). Germline CDR1 is MNHEY and CDR2 is SVGAGI. The CDR3 has 17 amino acids. The ends were cut back, 0 bases at V and 2 bases at J, with 16 bases in the middle.

This clonotype was seen at least ten times. The chain uses TRBV6-1 and TRBJ1-6, with D tentatively TRBD1 (5 bases). The CDR3 has 14 residues. Germline assignment: CDR1 MNHNS and CDR2 SASEGT. Trimming stripped 0 bases from V and 14 bases from J, with 14 bases between. In DNA form, the CDR3 reads TGTGCCAGCAGTGAAGCGGTGGTGGGGCAAGCCCTCCACTTT. This sequence encodes CASSEAVVGQALHF.

This clonotype has a handful of counts. This sequence joins TRBV10-3 and TRBJ1-2; possible D gene TRBD1, 5 bases. The CDR3 has 14 amino acids. The V end was cut by 7 bases, the J end by 4 bases, with 16 bases between. Germline CDR1 reads ENHRY; CDR2 reads SYGVKD. CDR3 in amino acids: CAIMGQPGGYGYTF. CDR3 nucleotides: TGTGCCATCATGGGTCAGCCGGGGGGCTATGGCTACACCTTC.

This clonotype was recorded at least ten times. The chain carries TRBV29-1 and TRBJ1-2; 10 bases line up with TRBD1. This CDR3 region has 14 residues. Germline-derived CDR1 and CDR2 are SQVTM and ANQGSEA. V was pared by 6 bases and J by 5 bases, with 9 bases of the junction left unmatched. CDR3 bases: TGCAGCGTCGGAGACAGGGGGCATTTGTATGGCTACACCTTC. It yields the protein CSVGDRGHLYGYTF.

The chain joins TRBV7-3 to TRBJ2-3, with 10 bases identical to TRBD2. Losses at the gene ends were 3 bases for V and 2 bases for J; bases not matched to a gene: 2. The CDR3 is 15 amino acids. Germline-derived CDR1 and CDR2 are SGHTA and FQGTGA. CDR3 nucleotide sequence: TGTGCCAGCAGCTTTAGCGGGAGGTTCACAGATACGCAGTATTTT. Residues: CASSFSGRFTDTQYF.

The gene calls are TRBV6-5 and TRBJ1-1; D is possibly TRBD1 (6 bases). The CDR3 has 14 residues. CDR1 MNHEY and CDR2 SVGAGI come from the germline V gene. Trimming shortened V by 2 bases and J by 4 bases, and 11 bases separated the two germline ends. The CDR3 DNA reads TGTGCCAGCAGTTACGAGGACAGCCTCACTGAAGCTTTCTTT. Translated: CASSYEDSLTEAFF.

This chain connects TRBV5-5 to TRBJ1-2; 9 bases line up with TRBD1. In germline, CDR1 is SGHKS, CDR2 YYEKEE (reference sequence). Unmatched junction bases numbered 5, after V lost 0 bases and J lost 2 bases. The CDR3 is 16 residues long. The CDR3 here is CASSLASTGGNYGYTF. CDR3 sequence (DNA): TGTGCCAGCAGCTTGGCCTCGACAGGGGGGAACTATGGCTACACCTTC.

The J gene is TRBJ2-2, the V gene TRBV7-2, with D maybe TRBD1 (5 bases). This CDR3 is built from 13 residues. Trimming took 6 bases from V and 6 from J, leaving 11 bases between them. Germline V CDR1 and CDR2: SGHTA, FQGNSA. The CDR3 spells CASSLGRPGELFF. Written as DNA, the CDR3 is TGTGCCAGCAGTCTGGGGCGCCCCGGGGAGCTGTTTTTT.

This clonotype was seen only a few times. DNA of the CDR3: TGTGCCAGCAGCTTAGGGAGTCAGACACCAACTAGCGGAAATGAAAAACTGTTTTTT. Protein product: CASSLGSQTPTSGNEKLFF. V usage is TRBV7-8 and J usage is TRBJ1-4; D is uncertain. V shed 1 base and J shed 5 bases, with 23 bases lying between them. This CDR3 has 19 residues. Germline V gene data show CDR1 as SGHVS and CDR2 as FQNEAQ. Combining the CDR3 with reference TRBV7-8 and TRBJ1-4 gives the whole variable domain GAGVSQSPRYKVAKRGQDVALRCDPISGHVSLFWYQQALGQGPEFLTYFQNEAQLDKSGLPSDRFFAERPEGSVSTLKIQRTQQEDSAVYLCASSLGSQTPTSGNEKLFFGSGTQLSVL.

This clonotype was seen ten or more times. The rearrangement uses TRBV7-2 and TRBJ1-1; D is undetermined. There are 15 residues in the CDR3. V was shortened by 5 bases and J by 3 bases, with 16 bases between the two germline ends. The germline gives CDR1 SGHTA, CDR2 FQGNSA. CDR3 residues: CASSPRVRADTEAFF. The CDR3 DNA reads as TGTGCCAGCAGCCCGAGGGTGCGCGCGGACACTGAAGCTTTCTTT. The variable domain in full, with the rest retrieved from reference TRBV7-2 and TRBJ1-1, is GAGVSQSPSNKVTEKGKDVELRCDPISGHTALYWYRQSLGQGLEFLIYFQGNSAPDKSGLPSDRFSAERTGGSVSTLTIQRTQQEDSAVYLCASSPRVRADTEAFFGQGTRLTVV.

This clonotype has just a few counts. V and J are TRBV7-2 and TRBJ2-4; D unclear. CDR1 is SGHTA and CDR2 is FQGNSA in the germline V gene. The CDR3 contains 11 residues. V was pared by 0 bases and J by 7 bases, with 1 base between. The CDR3 here is CASSLANIQYF. CDR3 DNA: TGTGCCAGCAGCTTAGCGAACATTCAGTACTTC.

This clonotype appeared many times. The chain is built from TRBV6-5 and TRBJ2-6; D possibly uses TRBD1 or TRBD2 (6 bases each). Trimming stripped 2 bases from V and 0 bases from J, with 8 bases between. This CDR3 is built from 16 residues. CDR1 and CDR2 (germline): MNHEY, SVGAGI. The CDR3 region is CASSYGGLSGANVLTF. CDR3 in DNA: TGTGCCAGCAGTTACGGGGGGCTCTCTGGGGCCAACGTCCTGACTTTC.

This clonotype has more than one count but fewer than ten. The V gene is TRBV6-1, the J gene TRBJ1-4, with TRBD1 as a possible D gene (6 bases). With 10 bases removed from V and 4 bases from J, the gap between germline ends came to 13 bases. The CDR3 runs to 13 residues. CDR1 is MNHNS and CDR2 is SASEGT in the germline V gene. CDR3: CAIRGQSNEKLFF. The CDR3 DNA is TGTGCCATCAGGGGACAAAGTAATGAAAAACTGTTTTTT.

This clonotype was detected a few times. The chain has TRBV6-4 and TRBJ1-5; D possibly corresponds to TRBD1 (6 bases). Trimming removed 3 bases at V and 4 bases at J, with 13 bases between. This CDR3 has 15 residues. The germline gives CDR1 MRHNA, CDR2 SNTAGT. The CDR3 loop is CASSETGTPNQPQHF. The CDR3 region has the DNA TGTGCCAGCAGTGAGACCGGGACACCTAATCAGCCCCAGCATTTT.

The gene calls are TRBV7-9 and TRBJ2-5, with TRBD1 identical over 9 bases. The J call may not be correct, given that the DNA end is closer to TRBJ2-1. This CDR3 comprises 15 residues. Germline CDR1 is SEHNR and CDR2 is FQNEAQ (reference sequence). CDR3 DNA sequence: TGTGCCAGCAGCTTGGGACAGGGTTACAACAATGAGCAGTTCTTC. Its protein is CASSLGQGYNNEQFF.

Turning to this clonotype: A much larger clonotype is one base distant, so this may be a read error. The rearrangement joins TRBV6-1 to TRBJ1-1, with D uncertain. Trimming removed 5 bases from V and 4 bases from J, with 17 bases in between. In germline, CDR1 is MNHNS, CDR2 SASEGT. CDR3 size: 15 residues. For the CDR3, the DNA is TGTGCCAGCAGTCAACTTACGGACCCGGGCACTGAAGCTTTCTTT. Translating it yields CASSQLTDPGTEAFF.

The chain joins TRBV5-1 to TRBJ1-1; no firm D call. Trimming cost V 0 bases and J 3 bases, with 12 bases left between them. CDR1 and CDR2 from the germline V gene are SGHRS and YFSETQ. The CDR3 covers 15 residues. CDR3 sequence: CASSLESTGYTEAFF. CDR3 bases: TGCGCCAGCAGCTTGGAGTCTACGGGCTACACTGAAGCTTTCTTT.

This clonotype was found many times. This chain joins TRBV12-3 or TRBV12-4 and TRBJ2-5; no clear D gene. V was pared by 3 bases and J by 0 bases, with 2 bases between. The CDR3 consists of 12 residues. This CDR3 reads CASSFDQETQYF. CDR3 coding DNA: TGTGCCAGCAGTTTTGACCAAGAGACCCAGTACTTC.

J is TRBJ2-5 and V is TRBV7-9; D tentatively reads TRBD1 or TRBD2 (5 bases each). Germline CDR1 and CDR2: SEHNR and FQNEAQ (reference sequence). The CDR3 consists of 13 residues. With 5 bases removed from V and 7 bases from J, the gap between germline ends came to 14 bases. The CDR3 loop is CASSARDEGTQYF. DNA for the CDR3: TGTGCCAGCAGCGCTCGGGACGAAGGGACCCAGTACTTC.

The chain links TRBV24-1 to TRBJ1-1; TRBD1 matches at 8 bases. The CDR3 spans 17 residues. CDR1 and CDR2 from the germline V gene are KGHDR and SFDVKD. The J segment lost 0 bases and the V segment lost 6 bases, leaving 11 bases of the junction unmatched. CDR3: CATSRTGTAHMNTEAFF. The CDR3 DNA is TGTGCCACCAGTCGGACAGGGACGGCGCACATGAACACTGAAGCTTTCTTT.

The chain combines TRBV6-5 with TRBJ1-2; TRBD1 matches at 7 bases. Germline-derived CDR1 and CDR2 are MNHEY and SVGAGI. This CDR3 spans 11 amino acids. V lost 6 bases to trimming and J lost 12 bases; unmatched junction nucleotides: 7. The CDR3 reads CASSPRQGHTF. CDR3 nucleotide sequence: TGTGCCAGCAGCCCTAGACAGGGACACACCTTC.

The CDR3 protein is CASSHPGQGLGGYTF. The CDR3 DNA reads TGTGCCAGCAGCCACCCGGGACAGGGGTTAGGGGGCTACACCTTC. The rearrangement joins TRBV7-2 to TRBJ1-2; 10 bases are a match to TRBD1. After removal of 5 bases from V and 8 bases from J, the junction contained 11 bases not matched to a gene. The germline V gene encodes CDR1 SGHTA and CDR2 FQGNSA. The CDR3 spans 15 residues.

This clonotype was counted only a few times. This rearrangement joins TRBV14 to TRBJ1-1; D is unclear. Trimming shortened V by 4 bases and J by 0 bases, and 9 bases separated the two germline ends. CDR1 is SGHDN, CDR2 FVKESK, per germline. CDR3 length: 14 amino acids. The CDR3 region has the DNA TGTGCCAGCAGCCTACATACTATGAACACTGAAGCTTTCTTT. This gives the protein CASSLHTMNTEAFF.